These 31 T cell receptor beta chains share one sample of origin, sequenced in a study of T cell repertoires in cytomegalovirus infection. Their antigens remain unidentified. Via MiXCR, TCRdb re-called the reads, giving one row per CDR3 protein. The data show 450,000 to 650,000 distinct CDR3 sequences, 35% to 50% seen once. The input for sequencing was cultured PBMCs, taken from culture after CMV antigen stimulation. Receptors were obtained from a human donor in good health (CMV status not recorded). Some clones in this sample may be carry-over from other donors' samples.

This clonotype was counted a few times. The chain combines TRBV7-6 with TRBJ1-5; D call uncertain. This CDR3 spans 13 amino acids. Germline V gives CDR1 SGHVS, CDR2 FNYEAQ. V lost 5 bases, J lost 7 bases, and 12 bases lay in between. CDR3 protein: CASSEASSQPQHF. The CDR3 DNA follows: TGTGCCAGCAGCGAGGCCTCTTCCCAGCCCCAGCATTTT.

This CDR3 is CASTWGTSGETQYF. In DNA, the CDR3 is TGTGCCAGCACCTGGGGGACTAGCGGTGAGACCCAGTACTTC. The rearrangement joins TRBV11-2 to TRBJ2-5; 11 bases align to TRBD2. Trimming at V came to 7 bases and at J to 5 bases, leaving 6 bases not matched to a gene. CDR3 length equals 14 residues. Germline V lookup: CDR1 SGHAT, CDR2 FQNNGV.

This sequence joins TRBV4-3 and TRBJ1-2; D unclear. The CDR3 runs 13 residues. From germline, CDR1 is LGHNA and CDR2 YSLEER. V was shortened by 2 bases and J by 4 bases, with 8 bases between the two germline ends. The CDR3 region has the DNA TGCGCCAGCAGCCAAACAAGCGGCTATGGCTACACCTTC. This translates into CASSQTSGYGYTF.

This clonotype was observed a handful of times. The chain combines TRBV7-6 with TRBJ1-5, with a weak D call TRBD1 (5 bases). CDR1 SGHVS and CDR2 FNYEAQ come from the germline V gene. The CDR3 covers 16 residues. V lost 1 base, J lost 0 bases, and 10 bases lay in between. CDR3 loop: CASSLGQGDSNQPQHF. The CDR3 DNA sequence: TGTGCCAGCAGCTTAGGGCAGGGTGATAGCAATCAGCCCCAGCATTTT.

The sample holds many counts of this clonotype. The chain uses TRBV27 and TRBJ2-4; the match to TRBD1 covers 7 bases. This CDR3 spans 16 amino acids. The germline V gene has CDR1 MNHEY and CDR2 SMNVEV (reference sequence). J lost 0 bases, V lost 6 bases, and 8 bases had no gene match. The CDR3 reads CASSPWDSLAKNIQYF. The CDR3 DNA sequence: TGTGCCAGCAGCCCTTGGGACAGCCTAGCCAAAAACATTCAGTACTTC.

This clonotype was counted a few times. V and J are TRBV7-8 and TRBJ2-7; D possibly corresponds to TRBD2 (5 bases). Trimming stripped 2 bases from V and 0 bases from J, with 11 bases between. This CDR3 region has 15 residues. Per germline, CDR1 SGHVS and CDR2 FQNEAQ. The CDR3: CASSLSRASSYEQYF. DNA of the CDR3: TGTGCCAGCAGCTTATCGCGGGCTAGCTCCTACGAGCAGTACTTC. Variable domain in full (rest from reference TRBV7-8 and TRBJ2-7): GAGVSQSPRYKVAKRGQDVALRCDPISGHVSLFWYQQALGQGPEFLTYFQNEAQLDKSGLPSDRFFAERPEGSVSTLKIQRTQQEDSAVYLCASSLSRASSYEQYFGPGTRLTVT.

This rearrangement joins TRBV11-2 to TRBJ2-2; unclear D gene. The ends were cut back, 2 bases at V and 11 bases at J, with 6 bases in the middle. The CDR3 extends over 11 amino acids. Germline V gene lookup returns CDR1 SGHAT and CDR2 FQNNGV. The CDR3 sequence: CASSLWPELFF. CDR3 DNA sequence: TGTGCCAGCAGCTTATGGCCCGAGCTGTTTTTT.

The chain recombines TRBV5-1 with TRBJ2-7; 7 nucleotides line up with TRBD2. CDR3 size: 15 residues. V lost 5 bases and J lost 0; bases outside the gene matches: 8. CDR1 and CDR2 (germline): SGHRS, YFSETQ. The CDR3 DNA is TGCGCCAGCAGTCTGGCCGGGAGGTTCTCCTACGAGCAGTACTTC. Residues: CASSLAGRFSYEQYF.

This clonotype was recorded only once. The rearrangement uses TRBV19 and TRBJ2-3; 8 bases map to TRBD2. V trimming: 6 bases; J trimming: 4 bases; junction bases outside the gene matches: 9. This CDR3 region has 15 residues. The germline gives CDR1 LNHDA, CDR2 SQIVND (reference sequence). CDR3: CASRNSGESSDTQYF. The CDR3 DNA follows: TGTGCCAGTAGGAATAGCGGGGAGAGTTCAGATACGCAGTATTTT.

This clonotype was counted only a few times. The chain employs TRBV5-1 and TRBJ2-3; 8 nucleotides align to TRBD1. The germline V gene has CDR1 SGHRS and CDR2 YFSETQ. The V gene end was trimmed by 4 bases and the J gene end by 0 bases; junction bases not matched to a gene: 7. The CDR3 runs to 16 residues. The CDR3 spells CASSALRGPSTDTQYF. The DNA of the CDR3 is TGCGCCAGCAGCGCGCTCAGGGGGCCTAGCACAGATACGCAGTATTTT.

CDR3 residues: CASSSLALRQYF. CDR3 sequence (DNA): TGTGCCAGCAGCTCGCTGGCTCTTAGGCAGTATTTT. V gene TRBV7-2 combines with J gene TRBJ2-3; no clear D. The V gene lost 4 bases and the J gene lost 11 bases, with 13 bases spanning the gap. There are 12 residues in the CDR3. Germline CDR1 and CDR2: SGHTA and FQGNSA.

The chain uses TRBV11-2 and TRBJ1-5; D is perhaps TRBD1 (6 bases). V lost 5 bases and J 4 bases, leaving 15 bases between the germline ends. The CDR3 is 15 amino acids. Per the germline V gene, CDR1 is SGHAT and CDR2 is FQNNGV. The CDR3 nucleotides are TGTGCCAGCAGCCCGCTGAGGGGGTCGAATCAGCCCCAGCATTTT. As protein: CASSPLRGSNQPQHF.

The chain couples TRBV27 to TRBJ1-2; tentative D call: TRBD1 (6 bases). The CDR3 sequence is 13 residues long. V was trimmed by 5 bases and J by 7 bases, leaving 14 bases between them. From germline, CDR1 is MNHEY and CDR2 SMNVEV (reference sequence). DNA for the CDR3: TGTGCCAGCAGTCCCCCAGGGGCGACTGGCTACACCTTC. Its protein is CASSPPGATGYTF.

V usage is TRBV19 and J usage is TRBJ2-7, with a possible D match to TRBD2 (6 bases). The CDR3 loop spans 16 amino acids. The ends were cut back, 3 bases at V and 3 bases at J, with 18 bases in the middle. CDR1 and CDR2 (germline): LNHDA, SQIVND (reference sequence). CDR3 coding DNA: TGTGCCAGTAGTATTGGCATTAGCGGATACCTCTACGAGCAGTACTTC. It encodes CASSIGISGYLYEQYF.

The chain uses TRBV7-2 and TRBJ2-1; 14 positions agree with TRBD2. V lost 2 bases to trimming and J lost 6 bases; unmatched junction nucleotides: 12. Germline values: CDR1 SGHTA, CDR2 FQGNSA. This CDR3 region has 19 residues. The CDR3 region is CASSLKTRLAGGIGNEQFF. The DNA for the CDR3 is TGTGCCAGCAGCTTAAAGACTAGACTAGCGGGGGGGATAGGCAATGAGCAGTTCTTC.

J is TRBJ2-3 and V is TRBV7-6; TRBD2 aligns across 8 bases. The CDR3 sequence is 14 residues long. Germline V CDR1 and CDR2: SGHVS, FNYEAQ. J was trimmed by 4 bases and V by 4 bases; bases with no gene match: 4. Written as DNA, the CDR3 is TGTGCCAGCAGCTCCCGGACTAGCTCAGATACGCAGTATTTT. It codes for CASSSRTSSDTQYF.

This chain links TRBV2 with TRBJ2-5; D uncertain. V lost 6 bases, J lost 2 bases, and 13 bases lay in between. Germline values: CDR1 SNHLY, CDR2 FYNNEI. This CDR3 has 14 amino acids. The CDR3 DNA reads as TGTGCCAGCAGGCCCGCGAGGTTGCAAGAGACCCAGTACTTC. Translating it yields CASRPARLQETQYF.

This clonotype was seen just once. The rearrangement links TRBV20-1 to TRBJ2-1; 11 bases align to TRBD2. The CDR3 runs 15 residues. Unmatched junction bases numbered 7, after V lost 0 bases and J lost 9 bases. Looked up from germline, CDR1 is DFQATT and CDR2 is SNEGSKA (reference sequence). The CDR3 spells CSARDGSGRAREQFF. The CDR3 DNA reads as TGCAGTGCTAGAGATGGTAGCGGGAGGGCCCGTGAGCAGTTCTTC.

J is TRBJ2-5 and V is TRBV6-2 or TRBV6-3; TRBD1 matches at 10 bases. The CDR3 has 16 amino acids. Germline CDR1 reads MNHEY; CDR2 reads SVGEGT. With V trimmed by 2 bases and J by 3 bases, 6 bases remained unmatched. CDR3 sequence: CASSYLGTGVEETQYF. The CDR3 DNA reads TGTGCCAGCAGTTACCTCGGGACAGGGGTTGAAGAGACCCAGTACTTC.

The chain links TRBV7-2 to TRBJ2-2; weak D call: TRBD2 (6 bases). In germline, CDR1 is SGHTA, CDR2 FQGNSA. V was clipped by 3 bases and J by 4 bases, with 12 bases between them. The CDR3 sequence is 15 residues long. The CDR3 is CASSFGVAATGELFF. CDR3 coding DNA: TGTGCCAGCAGCTTTGGAGTAGCGGCCACCGGGGAGCTGTTTTTT.

The chain is built from TRBV28 and TRBJ2-1; D is ambiguous. The germline CDR1 and CDR2 sequences are MDHEN and SYDVKM. The CDR3 is 13 amino acids. V was pared by 6 bases and J by 9 bases, with 15 bases between. For the CDR3, the DNA is TGTGCCAGCAGCACTCGGGCCCCCATTGAGCAGTTCTTC. Translating gives CASSTRAPIEQFF.

The sample holds a few counts of this clonotype. The chain joins TRBV5-6 to TRBJ1-2; D is undetermined. Germline V gene sequence: CDR1 SGHDT, CDR2 YYEEEE. This CDR3 is built from 13 residues. Trimming shortened V by 1 base and J by 5 bases, and 9 bases separated the two germline ends. DNA of the CDR3: TGTGCCAGCAGCTTGACGGGCGTGTATGGCTACACCTTC. Its translation is CASSLTGVYGYTF.

The chain has TRBV5-5 and TRBJ1-5; 10 positions agree with TRBD1. CDR1 SGHKS and CDR2 YYEKEE come from the germline V gene (reference sequence). The V and J ends lost 2 bases and 4 bases, in that order; junction bases with no gene match: 6. This CDR3 comprises 16 residues. CDR3 sequence: CASSFPGQGKNQPQHF. In nucleotides, the CDR3 is TGTGCCAGCAGCTTCCCGGGACAGGGGAAGAATCAGCCCCAGCATTTT.

This chain links TRBV20-1 with TRBJ2-3, with D perhaps matching TRBD2 (6 bases). Deletions cut 0 bases from V and 1 base from J, with 17 bases between. Germline loops: CDR1 DFQATT, CDR2 SNEGSKA (reference sequence). This CDR3 is 17 amino acids long. CDR3 DNA: TGCAGTGCTAGAGATAGGGGAGGACCCTATCGCACAGATACGCAGTATTTT. It encodes CSARDRGGPYRTDTQYF.

Note on this clonotype: A much larger clone lies one base from this, so it may be a read error. The V gene is TRBV15, the J gene TRBJ1-4; possibly TRBD1 for D (5 bases). Germline values: CDR1 LNHNV, CDR2 YYDKDF (reference sequence). This CDR3 has 16 amino acids. The CDR3 loop is CVTSRGPWGSNEKLFF. Here the CDR3 DNA reads TGTGTCACCAGCAGAGGACCCTGGGGGTCTAATGAAAAACTGTTTTTT.

The J gene is TRBJ1-1, the V gene TRBV6-5; D call uncertain. V was shortened by 3 bases and J by 7 bases, with 12 bases between the two germline ends. The CDR3 loop spans 13 amino acids. Germline V lookup: CDR1 MNHEY, CDR2 SVGAGI. The CDR3 DNA reads as TGTGCCAGCAGTTATCGAGGTATCGATGAAGCTTTCTTT. Protein: CASSYRGIDEAFF.

The V gene is TRBV15, the J gene TRBJ2-3; a weak D match, TRBD1 (6 bases). Trimming left V 0 bases short and J 2 bases short, with 12 bases between. Germline lookup yields CDR1 LNHNV and CDR2 YYDKDF (reference sequence). There are 16 residues in the CDR3. CDR3 protein: CATSRERAGVTDTQYF. CDR3 nucleotide sequence: TGTGCCACCAGCAGAGAGAGGGCAGGGGTCACAGATACGCAGTATTTT.

The table lists this clonotype with a few counts. The chain uses TRBV28 and TRBJ1-1; no clear D. The CDR3 spans 13 residues. Trimming shortened V by 10 bases and J by 1 base, and 13 bases separated the two germline ends. Looked up from germline, CDR1 is MDHEN and CDR2 is SYDVKM. In DNA form, the CDR3 reads TGTGCCACCATCCGGTCCTCGAACACTGAAGCTTTCTTT. Translation: CATIRSSNTEAFF.

The V call is TRBV7-9, the J call TRBJ2-5, with a tentative D call TRBD1 (7 bases). The CDR3 consists of 15 residues. Germline V gene lookup returns CDR1 SEHNR and CDR2 FQNEAQ (reference sequence). Trimming took 3 bases from V and 5 from J, leaving 16 bases between them. The CDR3 spells CASSFSGGRGETQYF. DNA of the CDR3: TGTGCCAGCAGCTTTTCAGGGGGGCGCGGGGAGACCCAGTACTTC.

This clonotype was found a few times. The CDR3 DNA reads TGTGCCAGCAGTTTAGCAGGGTATGGCAATCAGCCCCAGCATTTT. Protein product: CASSLAGYGNQPQHF. This chain uses TRBV28 with TRBJ1-5; D is possibly TRBD1 (5 bases). Trimming stripped 2 bases from V and 2 bases from J, with 10 bases between. Germline V gives CDR1 MDHEN, CDR2 SYDVKM. The length of the CDR3 is 15 residues.

This clonotype was counted once. The genes are TRBV7-9 and TRBJ2-3; D gene ambiguous. The germline CDR1 and CDR2 sequences are SEHNR and FQNEAQ (reference sequence). V lost 3 bases and J lost 1, with 8 bases in between. This CDR3 spans 14 amino acids. The CDR3 sequence is CASSFHQRTDTQYF. The CDR3 coding sequence is TGTGCCAGCAGCTTTCATCAACGCACAGATACGCAGTATTTT.